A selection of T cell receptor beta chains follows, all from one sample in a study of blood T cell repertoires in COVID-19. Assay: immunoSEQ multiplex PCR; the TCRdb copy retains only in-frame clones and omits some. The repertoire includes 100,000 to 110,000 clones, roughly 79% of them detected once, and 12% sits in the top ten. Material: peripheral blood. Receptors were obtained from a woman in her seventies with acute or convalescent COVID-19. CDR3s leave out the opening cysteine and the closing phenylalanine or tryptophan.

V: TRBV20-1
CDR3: SAGESWPQH

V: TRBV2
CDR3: ASRWTSGVINTGELF

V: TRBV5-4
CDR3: ASNKQASNYGYT

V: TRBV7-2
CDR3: ASSLGSPGTTNSPLH

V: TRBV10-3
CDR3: AISGRELAGGDEQF

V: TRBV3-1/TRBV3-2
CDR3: ASSQPTKGAEAF

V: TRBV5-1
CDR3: ASSPGGKSYEQY

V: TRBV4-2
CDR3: ASSNPSREETYEQY

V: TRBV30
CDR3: AWTSGETEAF

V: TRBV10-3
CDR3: AISEETGGETQY

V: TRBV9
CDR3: ASSDSGDRFSYGYT

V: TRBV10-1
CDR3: ACSPRVLNSPLH

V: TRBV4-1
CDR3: ASSQQQTGTGLNQPQH

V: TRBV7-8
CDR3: ASSPAGQKLF

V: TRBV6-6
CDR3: ASSRAGGTEAF

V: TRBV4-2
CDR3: ASSQEAYEPDTQY

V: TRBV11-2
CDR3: ASSPSGTGHSPLH

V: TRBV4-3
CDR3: ASSQGSLGGAGELF

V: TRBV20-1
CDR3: SAEGGETQY

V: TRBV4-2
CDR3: ASSQDVRGPPYSNQPQH

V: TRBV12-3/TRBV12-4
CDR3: ASSFAPDQPQH

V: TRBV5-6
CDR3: ASSLYSPNSPLH

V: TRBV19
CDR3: ASSMGRTEAF

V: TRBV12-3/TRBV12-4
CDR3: ASSFGGSGTQY

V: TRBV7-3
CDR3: ASRLGDTDTGELF

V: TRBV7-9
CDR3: ASSLEIVGVRETQY

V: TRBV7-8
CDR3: ASSALAGGNIQY

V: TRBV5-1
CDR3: ASSTSYEQY

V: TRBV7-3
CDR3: ASTEDIRDRGFSGGNTIY

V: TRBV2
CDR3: ASREIAGELF